This TCR beta chain originates from a study of control samples from healthy donors and cancer patients. This CDR3 has 13 residues. The ends were cut back, 6 bases at V and 9 bases at J, with 20 bases in the middle. Germline-derived CDR1 and CDR2 are DFQATT and SNEGSKA (reference sequence). Here immunoSEQ multiplex PCR was the method, and the copy in TCRdb shows in-frame clones only, minus some. The sample totals approximately 190,000 clones; its top ten clones hold roughly 2.2%. The clonotype originates from a woman aged 30 to 39 in good health. The V call is TRBV20-1, the J call TRBJ1-1; perhaps TRBD1 as D (6 bases). What was sequenced was blood. Written as DNA, the CDR3 is TGCAGTGCGAGTAACTACCGCAGGGGCCAAGCTTTCTTT. This translates into CSASNYRRGQAFF.